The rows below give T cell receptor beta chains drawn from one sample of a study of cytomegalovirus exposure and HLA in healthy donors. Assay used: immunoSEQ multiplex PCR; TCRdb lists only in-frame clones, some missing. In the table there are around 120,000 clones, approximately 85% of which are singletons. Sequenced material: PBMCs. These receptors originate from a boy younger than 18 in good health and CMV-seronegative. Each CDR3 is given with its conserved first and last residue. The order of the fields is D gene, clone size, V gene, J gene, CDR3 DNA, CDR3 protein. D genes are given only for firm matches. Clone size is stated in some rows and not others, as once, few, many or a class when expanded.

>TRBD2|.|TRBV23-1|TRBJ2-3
TGCGCCAGCAGCGGGAGGGCCGCCACAGATACGCAGTATTTT
CASSGRAATDTQYF
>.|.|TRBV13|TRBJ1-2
TGTGCCAGCAGCTTAGTGTTGAGTGTACAGATCTATGGCTACACCTTC
CASSLVLSVQIYGYTF
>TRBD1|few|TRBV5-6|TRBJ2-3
TGTGCCAGCAGCTTGGAGCAGGGGGCGACTTATACGCAGTATTTT
CASSLEQGATYTQYF
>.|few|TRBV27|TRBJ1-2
TGTGCCAGCAGCCCACCTGGGGAGGGAACCTATGAGGGCTACACCTTC
CASSPPGEGTYEGYTF
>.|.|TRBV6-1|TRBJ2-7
TGTGCCAGCAGTGAAGCCGGGGGGCCCTACGAGCAGTACTTC
CASSEAGGPYEQYF
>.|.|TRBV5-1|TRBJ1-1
TGCGCCAGCAGCGTCACAGGGAACACTGAAGCTTTCTTT
CASSVTGNTEAFF
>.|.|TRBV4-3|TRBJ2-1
TGCGCCAGCAGCCAAGTGGGCCTGTGGCATGAGCAGTTCTTC
CASSQVGLWHEQFF
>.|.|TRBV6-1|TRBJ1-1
TGTGCCAGGGACTGGGGGAACACTGAAGCTTTCTTT
CARDWGNTEAFF
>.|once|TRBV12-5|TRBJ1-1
TGTGCTAGTGGTTTTCGGGGTAGCACTGAAGCTTTCTTT
CASGFRGSTEAFF
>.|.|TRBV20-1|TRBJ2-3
TGCAGTGCCAGGGTGGGAGATACGCAGTATTTT
CSARVGDTQYF
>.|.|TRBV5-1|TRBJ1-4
TGCGCCAGCAGCTCCCGCGGTGCAACTAATGAAAAACTGTTTTTT
CASSSRGATNEKLFF
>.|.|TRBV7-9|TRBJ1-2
TGTTCCAGCAGGTCGGGTGGCTATGGCTACACCTTC
CSSRSGGYGYTF
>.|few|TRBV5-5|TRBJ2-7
TGTGCCAGCAGCTTGGTTCGGGGGGCGGAGCAGTACTTC
CASSLVRGAEQYF
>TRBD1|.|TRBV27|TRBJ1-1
TGTGCCAGCACAGGGGGAACTGAAGCTTTCTTT
CASTGGTEAFF
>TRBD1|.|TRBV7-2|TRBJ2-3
TGTGCCAGCAGCTTAGCTCAGGGGGTAGATACGCAGTATTTT
CASSLAQGVDTQYF
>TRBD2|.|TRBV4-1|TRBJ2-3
TGCGCCAGCAGCCAAGAAACACGGGGGGATTACACAGATACGCAGTATTTT
CASSQETRGDYTDTQYF